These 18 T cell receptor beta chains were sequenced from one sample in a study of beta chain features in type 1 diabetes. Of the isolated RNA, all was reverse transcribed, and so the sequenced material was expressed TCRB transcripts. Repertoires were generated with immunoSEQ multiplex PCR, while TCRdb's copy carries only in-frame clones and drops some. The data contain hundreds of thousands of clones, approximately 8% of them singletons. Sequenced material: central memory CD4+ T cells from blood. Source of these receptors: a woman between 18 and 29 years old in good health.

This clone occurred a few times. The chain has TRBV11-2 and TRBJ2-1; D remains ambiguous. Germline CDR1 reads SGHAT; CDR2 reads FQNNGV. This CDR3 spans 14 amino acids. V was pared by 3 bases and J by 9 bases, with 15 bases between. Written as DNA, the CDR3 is TGTGCCAGCAGCTTGAATACCGCCCCTATTGAGCAGTTCTTC. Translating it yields CASSLNTAPIEQFF.

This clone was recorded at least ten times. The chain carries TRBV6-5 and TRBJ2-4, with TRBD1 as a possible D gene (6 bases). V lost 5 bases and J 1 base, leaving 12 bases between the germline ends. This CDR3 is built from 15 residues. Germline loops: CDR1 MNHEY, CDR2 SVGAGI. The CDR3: CASSQQGSAKNIQYF. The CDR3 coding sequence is TGTGCCAGCAGTCAACAGGGCTCGGCCAAAAACATTCAGTACTTC.

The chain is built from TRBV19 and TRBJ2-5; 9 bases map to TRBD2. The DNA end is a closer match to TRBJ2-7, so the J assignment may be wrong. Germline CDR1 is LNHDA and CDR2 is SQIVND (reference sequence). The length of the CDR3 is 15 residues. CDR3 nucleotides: TGTGCCAGTAGTGCGACTAGCGGCTTCTCCTACGAGCAGTACTTC. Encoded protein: CASSATSGFSYEQYF.

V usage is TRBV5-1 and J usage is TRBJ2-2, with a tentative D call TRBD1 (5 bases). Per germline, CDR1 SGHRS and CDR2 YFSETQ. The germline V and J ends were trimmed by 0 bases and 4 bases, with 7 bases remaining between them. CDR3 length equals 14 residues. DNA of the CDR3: TGCGCCAGCAGCTTGGTTCAGGGCACCGGGGAGCTGTTTTTT. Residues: CASSLVQGTGELFF.

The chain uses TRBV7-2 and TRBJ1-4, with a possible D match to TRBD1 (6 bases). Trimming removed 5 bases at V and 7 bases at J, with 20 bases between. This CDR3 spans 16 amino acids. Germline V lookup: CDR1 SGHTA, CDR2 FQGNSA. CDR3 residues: CASSPRAAGVSEKLFF. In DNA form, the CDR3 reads TGTGCCAGCAGCCCGAGGGCGGCAGGGGTTAGTGAAAAACTGTTTTTT.

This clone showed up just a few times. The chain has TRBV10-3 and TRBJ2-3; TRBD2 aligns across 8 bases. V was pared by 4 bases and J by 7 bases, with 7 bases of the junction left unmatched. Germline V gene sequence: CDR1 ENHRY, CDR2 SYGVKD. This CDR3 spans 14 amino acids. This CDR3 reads CAISADSGSNTQYF. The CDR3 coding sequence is TGTGCCATCAGTGCAGACAGCGGGAGTAATACGCAGTATTTT.

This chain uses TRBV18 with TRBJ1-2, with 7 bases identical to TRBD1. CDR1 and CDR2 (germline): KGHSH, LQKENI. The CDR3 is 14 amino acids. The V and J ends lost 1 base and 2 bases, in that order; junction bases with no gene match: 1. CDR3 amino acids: CASSPRTGNYGYTF. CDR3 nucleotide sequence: TGTGCCAGCTCACCACGGACAGGCAACTATGGCTACACCTTC.

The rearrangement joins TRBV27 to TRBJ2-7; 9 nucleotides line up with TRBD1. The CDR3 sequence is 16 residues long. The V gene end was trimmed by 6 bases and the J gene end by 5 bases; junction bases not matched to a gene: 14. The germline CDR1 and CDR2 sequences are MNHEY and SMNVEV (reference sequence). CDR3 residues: CASSTRTGTGSHEQYF. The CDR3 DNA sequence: TGTGCCAGCAGCACAAGAACCGGGACAGGGAGCCACGAGCAGTACTTC.

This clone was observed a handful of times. The CDR3: CASSFTGTGYNEQFF. CDR3 nucleotide sequence: TGTGCCAGCAGTTTCACCGGGACAGGGTACAATGAGCAGTTCTTC. The rearrangement uses TRBV6-5 and TRBJ2-1; 9 bases are a match to TRBD1. The CDR3 loop spans 15 amino acids. Germline V gene sequence: CDR1 MNHEY, CDR2 SVGAGI. Trimming at V came to 4 bases and at J to 4 bases, leaving 5 bases not matched to a gene.

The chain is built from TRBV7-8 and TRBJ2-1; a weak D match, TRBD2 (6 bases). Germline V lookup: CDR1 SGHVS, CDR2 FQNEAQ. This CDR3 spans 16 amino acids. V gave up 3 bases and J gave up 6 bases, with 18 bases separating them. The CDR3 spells CASSFGSLVFSNEQFF. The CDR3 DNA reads TGTGCCAGCAGCTTCGGGAGCCTGGTTTTTAGCAATGAGCAGTTCTTC.

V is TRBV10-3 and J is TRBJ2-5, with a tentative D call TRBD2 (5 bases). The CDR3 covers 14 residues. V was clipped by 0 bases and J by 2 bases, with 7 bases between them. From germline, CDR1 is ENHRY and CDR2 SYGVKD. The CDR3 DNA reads TGTGCCATCAGTGAGTCAAGCGGTCAAGAGACCCAGTACTTC. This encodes CAISESSGQETQYF.

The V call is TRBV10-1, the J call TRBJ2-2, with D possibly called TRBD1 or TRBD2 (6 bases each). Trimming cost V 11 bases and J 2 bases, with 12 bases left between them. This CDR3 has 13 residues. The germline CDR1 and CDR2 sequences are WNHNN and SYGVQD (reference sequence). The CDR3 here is CACGTTNTGELFF. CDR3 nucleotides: TGCGCCTGCGGGACAACAAACACCGGGGAGCTGTTTTTT.

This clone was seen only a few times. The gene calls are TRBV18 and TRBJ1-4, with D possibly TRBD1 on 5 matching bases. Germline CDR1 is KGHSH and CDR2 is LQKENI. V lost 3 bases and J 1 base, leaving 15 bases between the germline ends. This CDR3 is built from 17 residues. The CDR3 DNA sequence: TGTGCCAGCTCACCGCAGGGTTCAGTCAGAACTAATGAAAAACTGTTTTTT. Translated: CASSPQGSVRTNEKLFF.

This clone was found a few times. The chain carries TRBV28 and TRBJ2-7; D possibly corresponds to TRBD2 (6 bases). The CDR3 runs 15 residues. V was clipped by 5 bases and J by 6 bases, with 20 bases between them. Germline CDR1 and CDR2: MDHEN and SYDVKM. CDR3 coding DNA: TGTGCCAGCAGTCCAAGCGGGTTATTGTCTAGCGAGCAGTACTTC. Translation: CASSPSGLLSSEQYF.

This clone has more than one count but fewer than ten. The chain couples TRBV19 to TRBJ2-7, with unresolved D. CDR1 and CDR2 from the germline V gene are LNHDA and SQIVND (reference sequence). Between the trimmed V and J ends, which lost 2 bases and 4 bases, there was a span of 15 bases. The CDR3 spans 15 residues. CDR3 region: CASSISNAPMYEQYF. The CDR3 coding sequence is TGTGCCAGTAGTATATCCAACGCGCCCATGTACGAGCAGTACTTC.

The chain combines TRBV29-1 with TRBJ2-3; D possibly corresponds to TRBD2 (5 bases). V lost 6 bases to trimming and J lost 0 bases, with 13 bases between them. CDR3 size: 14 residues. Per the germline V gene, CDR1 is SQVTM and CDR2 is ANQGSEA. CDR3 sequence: CSVSIGGSTDTQYF. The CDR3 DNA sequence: TGCAGCGTGTCCATTGGCGGGAGCACAGATACGCAGTATTTT.

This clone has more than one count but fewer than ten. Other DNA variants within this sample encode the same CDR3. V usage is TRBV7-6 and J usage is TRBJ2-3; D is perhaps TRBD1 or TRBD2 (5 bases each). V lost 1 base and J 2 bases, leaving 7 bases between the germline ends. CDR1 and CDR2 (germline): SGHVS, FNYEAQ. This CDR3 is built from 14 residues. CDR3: CASSLGGFTDTQYF. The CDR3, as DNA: TGTGCCAGCAGCTTAGGGGGGTTCACAGATACGCAGTATTTT.

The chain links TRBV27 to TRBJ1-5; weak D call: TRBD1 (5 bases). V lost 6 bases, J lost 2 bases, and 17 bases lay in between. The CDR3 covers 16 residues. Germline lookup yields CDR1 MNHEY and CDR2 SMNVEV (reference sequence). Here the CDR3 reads CASSPTGGVGNQPQHF. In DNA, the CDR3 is TGTGCCAGCAGCCCCACCGGAGGGGTGGGCAATCAGCCCCAGCATTTT.